This record covers a single T cell receptor beta chain. This record comes from a study of blood T cell repertoires in COVID-19. Study-level background: Acute and convalescent COVID-19 samples came from the United States, Italy and Spain.

Per the original methods: Reference gene primer amplification gave estimated nucleated cell counts. Measured with immunoSEQ multiplex PCR; TCRdb has only the in-frame clones, and not every one. V and J calls and clone size are copied from that table; D and trimming were computed from the DNA. The sample has about 51,000 clones; 85% to 95% are singletons. Sample: peripheral blood. The clonotype originates from a man aged 45-65 years with acute or convalescent COVID-19.

The CDR3 is CASSYQLRGSNTEAFF. CDR3 DNA sequence: TGTGCCAGCAGCTATCAGTTACGGGGATCGAACACTGAAGCTTTCTTT. This chain links TRBV11-2 with TRBJ1-1; unclear D gene. The V end lost 4 bases, the J end lost 1 base, and 16 bases lay between the germline ends. This CDR3 contains 16 residues. The germline gives CDR1 SGHAT, CDR2 FQNNGV.